This TCR beta chain was sequenced in a study of CD8+ T cells in alopecia areata. Overall study context: C3H/HeJ donors with spontaneous alopecia, about 6-13 months old, supplied skin grafts to approximately 7-11-week-old female C3H/HeJ mice.

Unmatched junction bases numbered 1, after V lost 2 bases and J lost 4 bases. The germline CDR1 and CDR2 sequences are NSQYPW and LRSPGD (reference sequence). This CDR3 region has 14 residues. Overall study findings and caveats: TCR sharing was clearer in mice than between patients, perhaps partly owing to patient HLA diversity.

RNA extraction and reverse transcription yielded cDNA as sequencing template. The protocol was immunoSEQ multiplex PCR, while the TCRdb copy is restricted to in-frame clones and leaves out a portion. The sample includes about 300,000 clones, none of them occurring once. Pooled cutaneous lymph node cells were sorted using CD4, CD8alpha, NKG2D, NKG2ACE and other markers. Details on this clone: Its matching antigen is unknown. These gene names are mouse names. From the germline J gene comes the end of the CDR3, since the read stops 4 residues before it. The sample contains more than one DNA sequence encoding this CDR3.

This sequence originates from a C3H/HeJ mouse with alopecia areata. This line is of MHC haplotype H2-k. The sample taken for sequencing was CD4+ T cells sorted from a lymph node. The rearrangement links TRBV1 to TRBJ2-1; TRBD2 agrees at 8 bases. CDR3 DNA (partial): TGCACCTGCAGTGCAAGGACTGGGTATGCT. Protein: CTCSARTGYA. The complete CDR3 sequence is CTCSARTGYAEQFF.